Listed below are T cell receptor beta chains from one sample, sequenced in a study of response to subunit inactivated influenza vaccine. Each CDR3 protein is one row after TCRdb ran MiXCR on the RT-PCR reads. The sample lists roughly 630,000 distinct CDR3 sequences, about 15% occurring once. The sequencing here drew on PBMCs from blood, taken 14 to 15 days before vaccination. Every receptor here comes from a man aged 50 to 60 who received an inactivated influenza vaccine. The CDR3 runs from the conserved cysteine through the conserved F or W. The D gene is left open where the match is weak. Size is omitted from some rows. Given values are once, few, many or a class for expanded clones.

V gene	D gene	clone size	J gene	CDR3 protein	CDR3 DNA
TRBV29-1	-	-	TRBJ1-2	CRAGSDYGYTF	TGCAGAGCAGGGTCGGACTATGGCTACACCTTC
TRBV20-1	TRBD1	-	TRBJ2-5	CSARGQGRDPQYF	TGCAGTGCTAGAGGACAGGGCCGCGATCCCCAGTACTTC
TRBV4-1	-	few	TRBJ2-2	CASSSESNSAGELFF	TGCGCCAGCAGCTCCGAGAGTAATTCCGCCGGGGAGCTGTTTTTT
TRBV29-1	-	-	TRBJ2-5	CSTGRDLQETQYF	TGCAGTACGGGAAGAGACCTCCAAGAGACCCAGTACTTC
TRBV20-1	-	-	TRBJ1-1	CSARAGLLNTEAFF	TGCAGTGCTAGAGCCGGACTCCTGAACACTGAAGCTTTCTTT
TRBV3-1	TRBD1	-	TRBJ1-2	CASSLTGQHYGYTF	TGTGCCAGCAGCCTCACGGGACAGCACTATGGCTACACCTTC
TRBV5-5	-	-	TRBJ2-7	CASTPTGTAGSYEQYF	TGTGCCAGCACCCCAACTGGGACTGCAGGATCGTACGAGCAGTACTTC
TRBV12-5	-	-	TRBJ2-1	CASGLFLSAPSLNEQFF	TGTGCTAGTGGTTTGTTCCTCTCGGCACCCTCTTTGAATGAGCAGTTCTTC
TRBV9	-	few	TRBJ1-2	CASSVDPVGQSYGYTF	TGTGCCAGCAGCGTAGATCCCGTAGGACAGAGCTATGGCTACACCTTC
TRBV20-1	TRBD1	few	TRBJ1-4	CSARDPYQDRGMNEKLFF	TGCAGTGCTAGAGACCCCTACCAGGACAGGGGAATGAATGAAAAACTGTTTTTT